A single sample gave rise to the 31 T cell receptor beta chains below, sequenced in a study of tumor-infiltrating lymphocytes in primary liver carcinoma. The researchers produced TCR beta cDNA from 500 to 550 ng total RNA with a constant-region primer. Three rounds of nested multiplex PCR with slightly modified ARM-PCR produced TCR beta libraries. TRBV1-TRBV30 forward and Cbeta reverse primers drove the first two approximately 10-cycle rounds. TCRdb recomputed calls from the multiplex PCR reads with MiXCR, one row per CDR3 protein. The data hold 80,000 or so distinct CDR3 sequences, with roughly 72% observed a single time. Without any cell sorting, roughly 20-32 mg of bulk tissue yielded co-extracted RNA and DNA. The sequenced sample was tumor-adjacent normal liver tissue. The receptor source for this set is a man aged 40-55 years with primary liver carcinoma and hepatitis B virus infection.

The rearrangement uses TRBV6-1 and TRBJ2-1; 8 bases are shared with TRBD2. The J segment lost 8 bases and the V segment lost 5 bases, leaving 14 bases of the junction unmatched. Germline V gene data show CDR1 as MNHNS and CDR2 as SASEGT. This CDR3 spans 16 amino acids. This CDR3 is CASSQHGLTSVDEQFF. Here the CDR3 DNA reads TGTGCCAGCAGTCAACACGGGCTGACTAGCGTGGATGAGCAGTTCTTC.

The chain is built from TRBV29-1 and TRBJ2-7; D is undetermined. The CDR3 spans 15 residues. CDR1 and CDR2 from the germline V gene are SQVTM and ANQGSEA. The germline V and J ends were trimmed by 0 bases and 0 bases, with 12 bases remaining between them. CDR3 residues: CSVEDPRVSSYEQYF. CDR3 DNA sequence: TGCAGCGTTGAAGATCCAAGAGTGAGCTCCTACGAGCAGTACTTC.

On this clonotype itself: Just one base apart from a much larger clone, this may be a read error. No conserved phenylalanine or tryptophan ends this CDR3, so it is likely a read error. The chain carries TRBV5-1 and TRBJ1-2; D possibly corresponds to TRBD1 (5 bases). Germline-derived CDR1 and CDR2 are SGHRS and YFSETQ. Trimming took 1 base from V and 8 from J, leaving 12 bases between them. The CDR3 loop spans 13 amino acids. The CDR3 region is CASSLRAGKGYTY. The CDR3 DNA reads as TGCGCCAGCAGCTTGAGGGCAGGGAAAGGCTACACCTAC.

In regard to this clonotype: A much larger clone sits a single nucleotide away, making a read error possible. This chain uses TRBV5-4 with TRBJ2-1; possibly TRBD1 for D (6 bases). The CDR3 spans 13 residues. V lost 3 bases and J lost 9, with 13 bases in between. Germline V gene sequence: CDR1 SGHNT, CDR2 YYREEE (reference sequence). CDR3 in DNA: TGTGCCAGCAGCTGGGACATGGGAAGTGAGCAGTTCTTC. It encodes CASSWDMGSEQFF.

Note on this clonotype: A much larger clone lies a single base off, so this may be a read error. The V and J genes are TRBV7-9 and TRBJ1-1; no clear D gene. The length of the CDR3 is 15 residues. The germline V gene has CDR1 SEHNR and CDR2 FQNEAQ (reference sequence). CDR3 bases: TGTGCCAGCAGCTTAGACAGCCTCGTTGACACTGAAGTTTTCTTT. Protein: CASSLDSLVDTEVFF.

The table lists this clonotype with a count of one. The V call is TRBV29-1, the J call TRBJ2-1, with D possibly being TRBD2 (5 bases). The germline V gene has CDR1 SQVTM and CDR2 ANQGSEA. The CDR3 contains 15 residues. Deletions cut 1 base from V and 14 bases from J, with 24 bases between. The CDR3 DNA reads TGCAGCGTTGAAGGCGGGCAGAGCTCCTACAAAGAGGAGTTCTTC. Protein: CSVEGGQSSYKEEFF.

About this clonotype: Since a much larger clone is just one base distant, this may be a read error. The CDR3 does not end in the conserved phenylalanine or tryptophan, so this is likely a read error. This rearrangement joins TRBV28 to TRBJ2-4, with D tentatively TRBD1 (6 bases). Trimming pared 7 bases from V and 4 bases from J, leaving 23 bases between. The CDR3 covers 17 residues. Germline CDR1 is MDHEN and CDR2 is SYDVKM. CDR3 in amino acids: CASNPSPGQRDKNIQYL. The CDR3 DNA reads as TGTGCCAGCAATCCATCACCCGGACAGAGAGATAAAAACATTCAGTACTTA.

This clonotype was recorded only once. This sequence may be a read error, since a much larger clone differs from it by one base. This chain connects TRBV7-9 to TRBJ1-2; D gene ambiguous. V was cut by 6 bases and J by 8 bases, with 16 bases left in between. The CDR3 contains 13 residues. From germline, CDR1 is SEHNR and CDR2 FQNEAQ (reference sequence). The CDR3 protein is CASRFTGIGGYTF. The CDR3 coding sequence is TGTGCCAGCAGATTTACGGGGATTGGAGGCTACACCTTC. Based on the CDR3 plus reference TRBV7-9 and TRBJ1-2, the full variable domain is DTGVSQNPRHKITKRGQNVTFRCDPISEHNRLYWYRQTLGQGPEFLTYFQNEAQLEKSRLLSDRFSAERPKGSFSTLEIQRTEQGDSAMYLCASRFTGIGGYTFGSGTRLTVV.

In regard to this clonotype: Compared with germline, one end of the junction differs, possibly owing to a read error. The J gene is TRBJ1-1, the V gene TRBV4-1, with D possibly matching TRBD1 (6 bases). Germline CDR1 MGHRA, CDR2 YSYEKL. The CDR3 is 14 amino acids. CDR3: CVSNQGSGNTEAFF. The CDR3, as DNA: TGCGTCAGCAACCAGGGGTCAGGGAACACTGAAGCTTTCTTT.

CDR3 nucleotides: TGTGCCAGCAGTCTCCGGACAGGGGATGAAAAACTGTTTTTT. Encoded protein: CASSLRTGDEKLFF. The genes are TRBV28 and TRBJ1-4; 9 bases are a match to TRBD1. CDR3 length: 14 residues. CDR1 and CDR2 (germline): MDHEN, SYDVKM. The V and J ends lost 5 bases and 6 bases, in that order; junction bases with no gene match: 4.

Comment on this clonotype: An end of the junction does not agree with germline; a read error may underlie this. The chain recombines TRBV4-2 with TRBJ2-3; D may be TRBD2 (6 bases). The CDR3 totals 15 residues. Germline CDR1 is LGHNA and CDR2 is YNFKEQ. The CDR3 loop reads CASSDRDLITDMQYF. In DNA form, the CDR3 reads TGTGCCAGCAGCGACCGGGACTTGATCACAGATATGCAGTATTTT.

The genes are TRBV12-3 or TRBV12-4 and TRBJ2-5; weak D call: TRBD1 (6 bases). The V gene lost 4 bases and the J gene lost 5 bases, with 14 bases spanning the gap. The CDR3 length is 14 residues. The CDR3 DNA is TGTGCCAGCAGTTCGTGGACAGTCGTTGAGACCCAGTACTTC. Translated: CASSSWTVVETQYF.

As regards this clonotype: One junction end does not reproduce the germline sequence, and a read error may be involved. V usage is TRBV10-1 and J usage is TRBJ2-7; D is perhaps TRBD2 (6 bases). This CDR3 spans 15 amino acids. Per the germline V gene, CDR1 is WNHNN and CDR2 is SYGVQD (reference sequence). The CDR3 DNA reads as TGCGCCAGTAGTGAGGGTCTAGGCGCTTGGGGGGTGCAGTACTTC. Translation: CASSEGLGAWGVQYF.

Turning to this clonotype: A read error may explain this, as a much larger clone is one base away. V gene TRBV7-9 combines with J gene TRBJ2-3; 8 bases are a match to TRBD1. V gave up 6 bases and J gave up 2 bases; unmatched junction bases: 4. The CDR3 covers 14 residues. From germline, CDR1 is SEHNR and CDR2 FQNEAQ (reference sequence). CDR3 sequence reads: CASRRQGFTDTQYF. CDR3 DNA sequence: TGTGCCAGCAGGAGACAGGGGTTCACAGATACGCAGTATTTT.

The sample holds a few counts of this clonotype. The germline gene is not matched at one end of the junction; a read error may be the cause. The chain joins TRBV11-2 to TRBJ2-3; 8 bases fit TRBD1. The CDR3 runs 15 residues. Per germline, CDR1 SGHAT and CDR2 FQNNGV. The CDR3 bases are TGTGCCAGCAGCGAACGGGACAGGCACACAGATACGCAGCGTTTT. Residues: CASSERDRHTDTQRF.

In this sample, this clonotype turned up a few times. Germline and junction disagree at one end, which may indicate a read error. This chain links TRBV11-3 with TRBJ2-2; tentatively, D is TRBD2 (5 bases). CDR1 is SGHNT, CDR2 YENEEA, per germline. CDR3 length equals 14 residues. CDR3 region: CASSLCGNTGEMFF. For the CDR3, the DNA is TGTGCCAGCAGCTTATGTGGGAACACCGGGGAGATGTTTTTT. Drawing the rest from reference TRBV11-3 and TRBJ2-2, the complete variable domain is EAGVVQSPRYKIIEKKQPVAFWCNPISGHNTLYWYLQNLGQGPELLIRYENEEAVDDSQLPKDRFSAERLKGVDSTLKIQPAELGDSAVYLCASSLCGNTGEMFFGEGSRLTVL.

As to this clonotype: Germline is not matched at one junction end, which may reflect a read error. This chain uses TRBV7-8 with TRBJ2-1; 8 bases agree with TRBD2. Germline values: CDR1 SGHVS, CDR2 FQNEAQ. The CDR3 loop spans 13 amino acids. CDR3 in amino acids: CTSSLVGRGEQFF. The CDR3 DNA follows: TGTACCAGCAGCTTAGTCGGGAGGGGAGAGCAGTTCTTC.

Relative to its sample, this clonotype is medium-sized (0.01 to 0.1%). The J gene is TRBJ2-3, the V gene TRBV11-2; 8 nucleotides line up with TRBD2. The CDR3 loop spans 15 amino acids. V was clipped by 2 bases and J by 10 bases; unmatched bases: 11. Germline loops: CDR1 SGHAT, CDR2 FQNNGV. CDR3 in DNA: TGTGCCAGCAGCTTACCAACTAGCGGACCTCCGGCGCAGTATTTT. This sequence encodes CASSLPTSGPPAQYF.

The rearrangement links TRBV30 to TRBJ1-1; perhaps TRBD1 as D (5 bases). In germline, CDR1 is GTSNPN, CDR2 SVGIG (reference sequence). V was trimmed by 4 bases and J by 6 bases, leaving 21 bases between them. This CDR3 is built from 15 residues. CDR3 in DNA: TGTGCCTGGACCAAACGCGGGACGGTAAGCTCTGAAGCTTTCTTT. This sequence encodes CAWTKRGTVSSEAFF.

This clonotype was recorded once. The CDR3 nucleotides read TGTGCCAGCAGGCTGGGGCTCGATGGCAATCAGCCCCAGCATTTT. Amino acid sequence: CASRLGLDGNQPQHF. The chain is built from TRBV6-1 and TRBJ1-5; perhaps TRBD1 as D (5 bases). Germline lookup yields CDR1 MNHNS and CDR2 SASEGT. V was cut by 6 bases and J by 2 bases, with 14 bases left in between. The CDR3 runs to 15 residues.

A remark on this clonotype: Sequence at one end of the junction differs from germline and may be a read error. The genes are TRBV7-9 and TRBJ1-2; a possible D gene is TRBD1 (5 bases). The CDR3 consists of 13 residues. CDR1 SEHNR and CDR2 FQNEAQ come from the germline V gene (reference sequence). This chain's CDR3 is CSSSARDYYRYTF. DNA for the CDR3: TGTTCCAGCAGCGCAAGGGACTACTATCGCTACACCTTC.

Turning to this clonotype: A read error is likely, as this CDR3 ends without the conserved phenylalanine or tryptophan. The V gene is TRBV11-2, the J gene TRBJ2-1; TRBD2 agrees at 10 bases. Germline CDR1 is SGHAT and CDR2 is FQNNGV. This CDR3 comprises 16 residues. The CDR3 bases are TGTGCCAACAGCTTAGAGCTCCTAGCGGGAGTGAATGAGCAGTTCCTA. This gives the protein CANSLELLAGVNEQFL.

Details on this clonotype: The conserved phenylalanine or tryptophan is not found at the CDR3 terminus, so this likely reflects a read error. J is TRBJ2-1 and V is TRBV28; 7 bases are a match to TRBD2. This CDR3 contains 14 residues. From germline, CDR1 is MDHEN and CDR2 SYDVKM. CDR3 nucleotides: TGTGCCAGCAGTTTGTTAGCGGGTAACTATGATCAGTTCCTC. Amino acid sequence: CASSLLAGNYDQFL.

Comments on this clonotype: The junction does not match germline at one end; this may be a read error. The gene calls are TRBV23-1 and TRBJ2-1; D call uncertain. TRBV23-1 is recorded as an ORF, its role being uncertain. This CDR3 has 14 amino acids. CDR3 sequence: CARSQAPLHGEQFF. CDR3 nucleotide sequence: TGCGCCCGCAGTCAAGCCCCCCTCCATGGCGAGCAGTTCTTC.

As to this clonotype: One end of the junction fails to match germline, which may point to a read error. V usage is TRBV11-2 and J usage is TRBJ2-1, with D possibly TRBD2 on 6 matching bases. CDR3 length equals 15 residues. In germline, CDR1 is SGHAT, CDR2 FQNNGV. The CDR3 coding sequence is TGTGTCAGCAGAACCTGGACTAACAGCTACAATGAGCAGTTCTTC. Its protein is CVSRTWTNSYNEQFF.

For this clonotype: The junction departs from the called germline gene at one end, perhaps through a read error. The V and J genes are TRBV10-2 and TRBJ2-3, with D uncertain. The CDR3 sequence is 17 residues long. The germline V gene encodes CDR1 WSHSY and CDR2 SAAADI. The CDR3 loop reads CTSSDPYGRPFTDTQYF. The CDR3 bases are TGCACCAGCAGTGACCCCTATGGCAGACCTTTCACAGATACGCAGTATTTT.

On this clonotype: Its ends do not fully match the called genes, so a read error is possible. The CDR3 reads CANSERQAYELYF. The CDR3 DNA reads TGTGCCAACAGTGAAAGACAGGCCTACGAGCTGTACTTC. This chain uses TRBV6-1 with TRBJ2-7, with D perhaps TRBD1 (6 bases). The CDR3 covers 13 residues. The germline gives CDR1 MNHNS, CDR2 SASEGT.

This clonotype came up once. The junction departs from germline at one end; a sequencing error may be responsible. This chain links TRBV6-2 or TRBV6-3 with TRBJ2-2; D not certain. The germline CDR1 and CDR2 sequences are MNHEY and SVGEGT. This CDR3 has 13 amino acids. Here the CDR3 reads CASTYFLSEELLF. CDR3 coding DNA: TGTGCCAGCACTTACTTCTTAAGCGAGGAGCTGTTATTT.

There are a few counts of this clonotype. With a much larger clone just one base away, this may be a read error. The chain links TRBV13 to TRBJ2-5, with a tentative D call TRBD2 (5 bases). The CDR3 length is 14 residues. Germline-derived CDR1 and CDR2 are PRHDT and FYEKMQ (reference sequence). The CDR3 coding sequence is TGTGCCAGCAGCGAAGTTCAGCGGCAAGAGGCCCAGTACTTC. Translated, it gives CASSEVQRQEAQYF.

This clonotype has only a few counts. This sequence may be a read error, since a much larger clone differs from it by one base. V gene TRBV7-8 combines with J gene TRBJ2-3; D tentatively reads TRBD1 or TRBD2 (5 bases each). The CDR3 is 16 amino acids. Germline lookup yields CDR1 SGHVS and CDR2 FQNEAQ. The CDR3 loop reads CASRLGASGTTDTQYF. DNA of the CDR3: TGTGCCAGCAGATTAGGTGCGTCGGGGACCACAGATACGCAGTATTTT.

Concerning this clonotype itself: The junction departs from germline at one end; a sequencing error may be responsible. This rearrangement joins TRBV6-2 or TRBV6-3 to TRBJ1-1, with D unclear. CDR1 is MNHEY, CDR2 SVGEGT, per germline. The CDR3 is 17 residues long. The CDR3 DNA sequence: TGTGCCAGCAATTACCCTCCTGCGGGCAGACTTAACATTGAAGCTTTCTTT. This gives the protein CASNYPPAGRLNIEAFF.